Below are 2 T cell receptor beta chains sequenced from a single sample in a study of Graves' ophthalmopathy and Graves' hyperthyroidism (dated by TCRdb to between 2017 and 2018). TCRdb records Illumina HiSeq 2000 as the sequencer. For repertoire sequencing, TCR beta CDR3 regions were amplified from RNA transcripts. HTBI primers and the Qiagen OneStep RT-PCR kit were used in a first-round RT-PCR, which was followed by a second-round multiplex PCR, size selection and purification. TCRdb itself trimmed the public reads at Q25 with fastp, ran MiXCR and retained productive beta chains. Records with the same CDR3 protein are collapsed into one entry carrying the most frequent genes and DNA. The sample contains over a million distinct CDR3 sequences, about 40% of them found a single time. The ten largest clones represent around 10% of the sample. The sequenced material came from peripheral blood or thyroid tissue (not recorded which). The receptors originated from an adult man with Graves' hyperthyroidism.

The V gene is TRBV9, the J gene TRBJ1-3, with a tentative D call TRBD1 (6 bases). CDR1 is SGDLS and CDR2 is YYNGEE in the germline V gene. Between the trimmed V and J ends, which lost 4 bases and 4 bases, there was a span of 15 bases. The CDR3 runs 15 residues. CDR3 protein: CASSQPTGRGNTIYF. In DNA, the CDR3 is TGTGCCAGCAGCCAGCCGACAGGACGCGGAAACACCATATATTTT.

As regards this clonotype: It may be a read error: a sequence one base away is much more abundant. The chain carries TRBV7-2 and TRBJ2-5, with D possibly TRBD2 on 6 matching bases. This CDR3 contains 16 residues. CDR1 is SGHTA, CDR2 FQGNSA, per germline. V lost 8 bases and J lost 5, with 24 bases in between. The CDR3 DNA sequence: TGTGCCAGCGGCGCAAGCGCCCCGACTAGACGGGAGACCCAGTACTTC. Amino acid sequence: CASGASAPTRRETQYF.